This TCR beta chain emerged from a study of blood T cell repertoires in COVID-19 (TCRdb year 2020). About the investigation overall: The collaborator samples originated in the United States, Italy and Spain and spanned the acute and convalescent phases of COVID-19. The material from the prospective study consisted of cDNA or gDNA derived from T cells, B-cell-depleted T cells, or PBMCs. The dataset comprised deeply sampled blood TCRbeta repertoires from subjects exposed to, actively infected with, or recovered from COVID-19. A freely available public database, intended as a resource for researchers studying the immune response to SARS-CoV-2, is where the repertoires were released. The samples were drawn from the first 160 participants of the ongoing ImmuneRACE study and from 950 to 1,500 subjects provided by 6 global collaborators. A de-identified subject ID, COVID-19 status, age in years and sex were almost always included in the sample metadata. Where HLA class I and class II types were available, the types were taken from metadata supplied by the sample provider, not from assay-based typing.

TCRbeta CDR3 regions were amplified from genomic DNA by means of the immunoSEQ Assay, a bias-controlled multiplex PCR. For the original study's pipeline: The number of nucleated cells in each sample was estimated from the amplification of reference gene primers within the assay. To quantify the absolute abundance of each unique TCRbeta CDR3 rearrangement, sequence reads were collapsed and filtered. Productive Simpson clonality was computed per sample as the square root of Simpson's diversity index over productive rearrangements. In TCRdb, the immuneACCESS table is reduced to in-frame sequences with V and J assigned. These tables do not hold every clone; where another copy was compared, an unresolved V gene accounts for under half, and the others remain unexplained. V and J calls and clone size are copied from that table; D and trimming were computed from the DNA. In all, the sample holds roughly 180,000 clones, and around 80% of those were seen once. The ten biggest clones cover 3.5% to 4% of the sample.

There are 14 amino acids in the CDR3, from cysteine to phenylalanine inclusive. Only CDR3 DNA remains: 42 bases, in frame from the first base. Trimmed from V: 7 bases; trimmed from J: 5 bases; junction bases lacking a gene match: 11. The CDR1 and CDR2 encoded by the germline V gene (reference sequence) are SGHNT and YYREEE. The sample holds a few counts of this clone. Its binding antigen is unknown. The input lacks base qualities; no much larger clone sits a single base away. General conclusions and limits of the study: Clinical and demographic metadata were provided uncurated, with the amount varying by source and participant.

Participants in the prospective study were enrolled through a virtual design, were aged about 18 to 100 years, and lived in 24 United States geographic areas. In the prospective study, participants were assigned to cohorts based on the clinical history participants reported in a screening survey and a study questionnaire. In the prospective study, mobile phlebotomists collected whole blood, serum and a nasopharyngeal or oropharyngeal swab from each participant. Additional blood draws and questionnaires over an approximately 2-month period could optionally be provided by prospective study participants. Prospective study blood samples were shipped either frozen or at room temperature before DNA extraction.

The V gene is TRBV5-4 and the J gene is TRBJ2-5, and TRBD2 matches 7 of the central bases. This sequence was found in a woman aged 50 to 60 in a cohort exposed to, infected with or recovered from COVID-19 (not recorded which). Input material: PBMCs or T cells enriched from blood (not recorded which). The DNA is as follows: TGTGCCAGCGCTAATCGGGGGGTTCCGGAGACCCAGTACTTC. This gives the protein CASANRGVPETQYF.